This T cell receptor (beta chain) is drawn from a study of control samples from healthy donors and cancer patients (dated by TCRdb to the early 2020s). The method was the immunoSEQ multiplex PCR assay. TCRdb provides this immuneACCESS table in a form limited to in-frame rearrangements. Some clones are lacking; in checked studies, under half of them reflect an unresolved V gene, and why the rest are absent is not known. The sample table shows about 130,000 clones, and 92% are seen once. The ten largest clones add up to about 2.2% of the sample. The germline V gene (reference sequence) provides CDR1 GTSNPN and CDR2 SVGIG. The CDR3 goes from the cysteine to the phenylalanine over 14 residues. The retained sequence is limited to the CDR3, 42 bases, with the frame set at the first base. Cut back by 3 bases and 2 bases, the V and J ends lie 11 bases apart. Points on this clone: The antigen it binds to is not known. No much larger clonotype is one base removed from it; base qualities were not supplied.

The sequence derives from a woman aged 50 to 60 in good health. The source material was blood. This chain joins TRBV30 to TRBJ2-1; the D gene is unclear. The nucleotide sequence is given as TGTGCCTGGAGATTGGCTAGTCCCTACAATGAGCAGTTCTTC. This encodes CAWRLASPYNEQFF.